This TCR beta chain was sequenced in a study of cytomegalovirus exposure and HLA in healthy donors. Study conclusions and caveats: In terms of immune exposure information, only CMV serostatus was available. The authors listed approximately 150 TCR beta chains as cytomegalovirus-associated.

Turning to this clone: Its specificity is not known.

Trimming took 3 bases from V and 3 from J, leaving 15 bases between them. The CDR3 contains 15 residues. Germline V CDR1 and CDR2: SGDLS, YYNGEE. PCR amplification relied on 60 Vbeta primers (plus 13 Jbeta primers). Profiling relied on immunoSEQ multiplex PCR, and the TCRdb table lists in-frame clones only, not all of them. Of 210,000 or so clones in the sample, 85% to 90% were seen once. This clonotype was sampled from a man aged 25-40 years in good health and CMV-seronegative. The V gene is TRBV9, the J gene TRBJ1-1, with D maybe TRBD1 (5 bases). The sample consisted of PBMCs. CDR3 sequence (DNA): TGTGCCAGCAGCGCCCCCGGGGGGAGGGACACTGAAGCTTTCTTT. Encoded protein: CASSAPGGRDTEAFF.